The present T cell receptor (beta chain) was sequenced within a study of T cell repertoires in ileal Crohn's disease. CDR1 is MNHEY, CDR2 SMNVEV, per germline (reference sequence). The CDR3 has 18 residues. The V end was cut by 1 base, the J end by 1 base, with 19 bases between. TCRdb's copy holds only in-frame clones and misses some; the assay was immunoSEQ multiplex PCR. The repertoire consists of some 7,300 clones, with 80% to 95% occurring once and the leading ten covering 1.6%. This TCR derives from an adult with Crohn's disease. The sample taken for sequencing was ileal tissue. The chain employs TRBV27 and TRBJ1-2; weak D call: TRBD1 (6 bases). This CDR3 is CASSLWGGRQPLNYGYTF. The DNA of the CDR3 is TGTGCCAGCAGTTTATGGGGGGGCCGACAACCGCTTAACTATGGCTACACCTTC.